The rows below give T cell receptor beta chains drawn from one sample of a study of cytomegalovirus exposure and HLA in healthy donors. Sequenced by immunoSEQ multiplex PCR; TCRdb stores in-frame clones only, minus some. The sample has about 140,000 clones. Sequencing was carried out using PBMCs. The source of these receptors is a woman between 18 and 29 years old in good health and CMV-seronegative. CDR3s include the opening cysteine and the closing phenylalanine or tryptophan. A D gene is named only where the DNA matches it firmly.

J gene	V gene	D gene	CDR3 DNA	CDR3 protein
TRBJ1-5	TRBV5-8	NA	TGTGCCAGCAGCTTAAGGGGATCGGTTCAGCCCCAGCATTTT	CASSLRGSVQPQHF
TRBJ1-1	TRBV11-3	TRBD1	TGTGCCAGCAGCTCCCGGGGGACAGGGTACATGAACACTGAGGCTTTCTTT	CASSSRGTGYMNTEAFF
TRBJ2-5	TRBV5-6	TRBD1	TGTGCCAGCAGCCATCTGGGACAGGGGGACCAAGAGACCCAGTACTTC	CASSHLGQGDQETQYF
TRBJ1-1	TRBV27	NA	TGTGCCAGCAGTATGCAGGGCGTATGGACTGAAGCTTTCTTT	CASSMQGVWTEAFF
TRBJ2-3	TRBV9	TRBD2	TGTGCCAGCAGTCTTAGACTAGCGGGGGGCGTGGATACGCAGTATTTT	CASSLRLAGGVDTQYF
TRBJ2-3	TRBV5-4	TRBD1	TGTGCCAGCAGCTTGAAAATTGGACAGGGATCAGATACGCAGTATTTT	CASSLKIGQGSDTQYF
TRBJ2-3	TRBV4-2	NA	TGTGCCAGCAGCCAAGGGGACTTAGATACGCAGTATTTT	CASSQGDLDTQYF
TRBJ2-1	TRBV5-1	TRBD1	TGCGCCAGCAGCTTACAGACAGGGACTGAGCAGTTCTTC	CASSLQTGTEQFF
TRBJ2-5	TRBV5-8	TRBD2	TGTGCCAGCAGCCCGCGGCTAGCGGGAGGGCAAGAGACCCAGTACTTC	CASSPRLAGGQETQYF
TRBJ2-7	TRBV5-6	TRBD1	TGTGCCAGCAGCTTGAGTCCGGGACAGAGCTACGAGCAGTACTTC	CASSLSPGQSYEQYF
TRBJ2-5	TRBV7-9	NA	TGTGCCAGCAGCACGGGGACTACCCAGTACTTC	CASSTGTTQYF
TRBJ1-1	TRBV9	NA	TGTGCCAGCAGCGTAGGTAGTAGGGGCACTGAAGCTTTCTTT	CASSVGSRGTEAFF
TRBJ2-5	TRBV14	NA	TGTGCCAGCAGCCTTTCGGGTCAAGAGACCCAGTACTTC	CASSLSGQETQYF
TRBJ1-2	TRBV6-5	TRBD1	TGTGCCAGCAGTTACTCGGGGACAGGGGATGAATATGGCTACACCTTC	CASSYSGTGDEYGYTF
TRBJ2-5	TRBV4-1	TRBD1	TGCGCCAGCAGCCCGTTACAGGGGGCGGCTGGGGGCGAGACCCAGTACTTC	CASSPLQGAAGGETQYF
TRBJ1-1	TRBV4-2	NA	TGTGCCAGCAGCCAAGAAAGGTGGGCCACTGAAGCTTTCTTT	CASSQERWATEAFF
TRBJ2-3	TRBV30	TRBD1	TGTGCCGGGACAGGGGGCACCGATACGCAGTATTTT	CAGTGGTDTQYF
TRBJ2-2	TRBV18	TRBD2	TGTGCCAGCTCACGCTTGACTAGCGGGAGGTCGGGCACCGGGGAGCTGTTTTTT	CASSRLTSGRSGTGELFF
TRBJ1-2	TRBV9	NA	TGTGCCAGCAGTCCTGACCTTACAGACTATGGCTACACCTTC	CASSPDLTDYGYTF
TRBJ2-5	TRBV4-1	TRBD1	TGCGCCAGCAGCCAAGTAGGAAGGGGGCTAGGTGAGACCCAGTACTTC	CASSQVGRGLGETQYF
TRBJ1-1	TRBV7-2	TRBD1	TGTGCCAGCAGCTTGGGACAGGTGAACACTGAAGCTTTCTTT	CASSLGQVNTEAFF
TRBJ2-1	TRBV5-1	NA	TGCGCCAGCAGAGCCCAGGGGCCCGGTGAGCAGTTCTTC	CASRAQGPGEQFF
TRBJ2-1	TRBV7-9	TRBD2	TGTGCCAGCAGCTCCCAAGCGGGGTCCTACAATGAGCAGTTCTTC	CASSSQAGSYNEQFF
TRBJ1-1	TRBV6-6	NA	TGTGCCAGCAGTTACTGGGGGGGGACACAGAACACTGAAGCTTTCTTT	CASSYWGGTQNTEAFF
TRBJ2-7	TRBV4-1	TRBD2	TGCGCCAGCAGCCAAGATCCCGGGAGGTCCTACGAGCAGTACTTC	CASSQDPGRSYEQYF
TRBJ1-1	TRBV19	NA	TGTGCCAGTAGTATAATACAGGGGAACACTGAAGCTTTCTTT	CASSIIQGNTEAFF
TRBJ1-5	TRBV27	NA	TGTGCCAGCAGTAAAACAGGGATGGTTAGTCCCCAGCATTTT	CASSKTGMVSPQHF
TRBJ2-3	TRBV4-1	TRBD2	TGCGCCAGCAGCGATGGACTAGCGGGAGTTCAAGATACGCAGTATTTT	CASSDGLAGVQDTQYF
TRBJ2-2	TRBV29-1	TRBD2	TGCAGCGTTGATGCGGGGGGAGGCGGGGAGCTGTTTTTT	CSVDAGGGGELFF
TRBJ1-1	TRBV19	TRBD1	TGTGCCAGTAAACCGGGACAGGCGAACTTGAACACTGAAGCTTTCTTT	CASKPGQANLNTEAFF
TRBJ1-3	TRBV6-4	NA	TGTGCCAGCAGTGCCCAGGACAGATTTAGTACTGGAAACACCATATATTTT	CASSAQDRFSTGNTIYF
TRBJ2-1	TRBV4-1	TRBD2	TGCGCCAGCAGCCACCAACCCGGGTCAGAGGGAGGGTACAATGAGCAGTTCTTC	CASSHQPGSEGGYNEQFF
TRBJ2-5	TRBV6-1	NA	TGTGCCAGCAGTACCCAGGGGGAGACCCAGTACTTC	CASSTQGETQYF
TRBJ1-5	TRBV27	NA	TGTGCCAGCAGTCCTCAGGGCAGCAATCAGCCCCAGCATTTT	CASSPQGSNQPQHF
TRBJ2-5	TRBV7-9	NA	TGTGCCAGCAGAAGAGAAGAGACCCAGTACTTC	CASRREETQYF
TRBJ2-7	TRBV5-4	TRBD2	TGTGCCAGCAGCTTGGCCCTAGGGACTAGCGGGAGGGCAAACGAGCAGTACTTC	CASSLALGTSGRANEQYF
TRBJ2-7	TRBV6-1	NA	TGTGCCAGCAGCCCTGCGACCTACGAGCAGTACTTC	CASSPATYEQYF
TRBJ1-1	TRBV7-3	NA	TGTGCCAGCAGCTTAATGCAGGGTAACACTGAAGCTTTCTTT	CASSLMQGNTEAFF
TRBJ2-7	TRBV19	TRBD2	TGTGCCAGTAGGGCTAGCGGGACTTCCTACGAGCAGTACTTC	CASRASGTSYEQYF
TRBJ2-5	TRBV11-2	TRBD1	TGTGCCAGCAGCGTTAGGATGGGACAGGGTGACCAAGAGACCCAGTACTTC	CASSVRMGQGDQETQYF
TRBJ2-2	TRBV7-6	TRBD2	TGTGCCAGCAGCTTCGAGCGGGAGTTTACCGGGGAGCTGTTTTTT	CASSFEREFTGELFF